This paragraph covers one T cell receptor beta chain sequence. What antigen it recognizes has not been identified. Per-base qualities were not stored, and no clone one base away is much larger. The CDR3 regions of human TCRbeta chains were analyzed by immunosequencing. The published analysis was carried out like this. Repertoire TCRs were matched against a reference library of SARS-CoV-2-specific TCRs generated with the MIRA antigen-specificity platform. Breadth meant the fraction of unique TCRs that were SARS-CoV-2-associated, whereas depth meant the fraction of total T cells that were SARS-CoV-2-associated. Using the MIRA data, each spike-specific TCR was assigned both to the spike region to which the TCR was reactive and to a CD4 or CD8 class. Log10-transformed breadth and depth values were compared by one-way ANOVA with Sidak's multiple comparisons tests. As stored in TCRdb, this immuneACCESS dataset retains in-frame rearrangements with V and J assigned. A fraction of the clones does not appear; measured against another copy, unresolved V genes explain less than half of the discrepancy, and the remainder lacks a known reason. V, J and clone size were drawn from that table, and D and trimming were deduced from the DNA. A total of fewer than 200,000 clones appear in this sample, roughly 92% of them only once. The top ten clones comprise 1% to 1.5% of the sample.

The CDR3 holds 14 amino acids from the cysteine to the phenylalanine. Solely the CDR3 DNA is kept, with 42 bases framed from the first base. CDR1 is given as SGHDN and CDR2 as FVKESK, both from the germline V gene. The junction carries 9 bases between V and J, which are trimmed by 4 bases and 0 bases respectively. Explained via the paper, the time point label denotes: baseline before first vaccination. The vaccinee samples were drawn from two UK trials, COV001 and COV002, one of which was a single-blind randomized controlled phase 2/3 trial testing AZD1222 (ChAdOx1 nCoV-19) in healthy adults. For TCRbeta chain sequencing, PBMC samples from trial participants were taken at day 0 and at day 28 after the second dose. This sample stems from a study of T cell responses to AZD1222 COVID-19 vaccine (dated by TCRdb to the early 2020s). Regarding the complete study: AZD1222 recipients with second doses at about 4 weeks or about 12 weeks were pooled, because spike-specific TCR depth and breadth did not differ between schedules. TCR sequencing covered fewer than 250 trial participants: about 210 given two doses of AZD1222 and 26 given two doses of MenACWY control vaccine. Trial participants were enrolled by age into 18-55, 56-69 and 70-plus year subgroups, with about 150, 28 and 57 TCR-sequenced participants respectively. Study-level results and caveats: Most participants were white British and females outnumbered males, and the authors suggested that clonal diversity may have been underestimated. The 56-69-year group was small, and its depth increase did not reach significance, likely because of low power. Epitopes outside the regions mutated in the B.1.351 and B.1.1.7 variants were reportedly recognized by nearly half of the unique spike-specific TCRs. No day 14 peak-response samples were available, so repertoires were characterized only after the peak T cell response. Only five to seven AZD1222 recipients were SARS-CoV-2 seropositive at baseline, limiting conclusions about previously exposed vaccinees. After two AZD1222 doses, both the breadth and the depth of spike-specific TCRs were significantly higher than at day 0 and than in MenACWY recipients. CD4 TCRs associated with the vaccine covered the entire spike protein, and the dominant responses were in regions 160-218 and 743-854.

The specimen comprised peripheral blood, sampled on day 0 of AZD1222 vaccination. The chain joins TRBV14 to TRBJ1-1, with a tentative D gene TRBD1 over 5 matching bases. The receptor's source is an adult in good health. The sequence in DNA is TGTGCCAGCAGCCTCGGGGGATTGAACACTGAAGCTTTCTTT. Its translation reads: CASSLGGLNTEAFF. The full variable domain, completed from the reference TRBV14 and TRBJ1-1 proteins outside the CDR3, reads EAGVTQFPSHSVIEKGQTVTLRCDPISGHDNLYWYRRVMGKEIKFLLHFVKESKQDESGMPNNRFLAERTGGTYSTLKVQPAELEDSGVYFCASSLGGLNTEAFFGQGTRLTVV.